The clone carrying this T cell receptor beta chain was detected ten times or more. The antigen is not known. The data originate from a study of CD8+CD57+ T cells in acquired aplastic anemia. At the level of the study: Sorted CD4+ and CD8+ cells gave a mean 3.2 ug DNA, range about 0.19 to 27.4 ug.

Whole-study findings and limits: Patients did not significantly differ from controls in CD8+ Simpson's diversity. Overlap between patients and controls comprised just under 30 CD8+ CDR3 sequences.

CD8+CD57+ cell expansion, shown by flow cytometry, had occurred in the patients selected for sequencing. This CDR3 is built from 19 residues. V was clipped by 0 bases and J by 2 bases, with 20 bases between them. Germline CDR1 MNHEY, CDR2 SVGAGI. CDR3 and TCR beta VDJ profiling relied on genomic DNA as the template. Using its own MiXCR run on the reads, TCRdb lists one record per CDR3 protein. The sample has roughly 93,000 distinct CDR3 sequences; around 70% are singletons. The sample consisted of sorted CD4+, CD8+, or CD8+CD57+ T cells (not recorded which) from PBMCs. The chain couples TRBV6-5 to TRBJ2-1; no clear D. This sequence originates from a human donor with aplastic anemia. The CDR3 coding sequence is TGTGCCAGCAGTTACTCTCGGTTGCCCGGGCCTGGAACCTACAATGAGCAGTTCTTC. Its translation: CASSYSRLPGPGTYNEQFF.